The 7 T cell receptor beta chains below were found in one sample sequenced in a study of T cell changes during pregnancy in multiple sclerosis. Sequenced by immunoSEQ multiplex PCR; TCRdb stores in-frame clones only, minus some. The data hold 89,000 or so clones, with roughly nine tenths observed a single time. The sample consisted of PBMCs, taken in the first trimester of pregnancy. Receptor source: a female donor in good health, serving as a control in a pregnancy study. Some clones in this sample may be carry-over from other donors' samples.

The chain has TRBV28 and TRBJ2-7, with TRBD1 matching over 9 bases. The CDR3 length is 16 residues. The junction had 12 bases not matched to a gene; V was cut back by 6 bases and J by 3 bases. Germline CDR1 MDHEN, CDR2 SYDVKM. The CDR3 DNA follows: TGTGCCAGCAGCCTTACCGGGACAGGGAAAAACTACGAGCAGTACTTC. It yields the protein CASSLTGTGKNYEQYF.

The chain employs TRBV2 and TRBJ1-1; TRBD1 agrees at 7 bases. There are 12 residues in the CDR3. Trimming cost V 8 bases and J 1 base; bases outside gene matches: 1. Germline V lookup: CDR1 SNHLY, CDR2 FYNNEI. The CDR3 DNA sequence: TGTGCCAGCCGGGACAGGAACACTGAAGCTTTCTTT. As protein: CASRDRNTEAFF.

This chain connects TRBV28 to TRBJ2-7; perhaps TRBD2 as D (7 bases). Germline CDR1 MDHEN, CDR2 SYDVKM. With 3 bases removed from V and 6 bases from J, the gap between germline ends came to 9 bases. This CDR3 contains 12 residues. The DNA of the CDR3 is TGTGCCAGCAGTTTTGGGGGGGCCGAGCAGTACTTC. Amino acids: CASSFGGAEQYF.

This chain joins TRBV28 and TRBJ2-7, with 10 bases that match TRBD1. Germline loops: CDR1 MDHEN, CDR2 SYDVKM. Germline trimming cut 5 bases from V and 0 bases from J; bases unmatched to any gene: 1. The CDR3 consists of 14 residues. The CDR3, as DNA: TGTGCCAGCAGTCGACAGGGGGCCTCCTACGAGCAGTACTTC. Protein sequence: CASSRQGASYEQYF.

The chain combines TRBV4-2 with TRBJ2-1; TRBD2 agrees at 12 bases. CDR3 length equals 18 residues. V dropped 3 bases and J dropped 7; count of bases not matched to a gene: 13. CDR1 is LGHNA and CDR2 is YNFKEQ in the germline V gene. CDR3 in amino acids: CASSHPSGGAVIFNEQFF. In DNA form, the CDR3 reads TGTGCCAGCAGCCATCCTAGCGGGGGGGCCGTGATTTTTAATGAGCAGTTCTTC.

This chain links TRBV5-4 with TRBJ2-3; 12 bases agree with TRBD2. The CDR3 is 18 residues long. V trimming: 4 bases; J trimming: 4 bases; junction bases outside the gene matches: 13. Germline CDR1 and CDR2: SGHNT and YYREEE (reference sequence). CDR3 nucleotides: TGTGCCAGCAGCCCCGGACTAGCGGGGCCGGGGGGGGCAGATACGCAGTATTTT. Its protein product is CASSPGLAGPGGADTQYF.

The DNA for the CDR3 is TGTGCCAAACTAGCGGGAGTTGGTGAGCAGTTCTTC. This translates into CAKLAGVGEQFF. The rearrangement uses TRBV2 and TRBJ2-1; 11 bases match TRBD2. Germline trimming cut 10 bases from V and 9 bases from J; bases unmatched to any gene: 5. Looked up from germline, CDR1 is SNHLY and CDR2 is FYNNEI. CDR3 length equals 12 residues.